The entry that follows covers one TCR beta chain sequence. The antigen is undetermined. TCRdb's table, derived via immunoSEQ multiplex PCR, lists solely in-frame clones and lacks some. The sample contains about 25,000 clones, around 90% of which appear only once. The sample comes from a study of PD-1 blockade in classical Hodgkin lymphoma. Study findings and constraints: The drivers behind the repertoire differences, possibly disease activity or prior therapy, remain undefined.

Time point of the sample: newly diagnosed, previously untreated cHL patient sample. CD4+ T cells were purified from thawed PBMCs by magnetic negative selection. PBMCs from untreated, newly diagnosed classical Hodgkin lymphoma were comparison samples. The CDR3 has 15 amino acids. Germline assignment: CDR1 MGHDK and CDR2 SYGVNS. Deletions cut 2 bases from V and 1 base from J, with 11 bases between. This receptor was identified in a human donor with classical Hodgkin lymphoma. Source material: CD4+ T cells from blood. The rearrangement links TRBV25-1 to TRBJ1-1; tentatively, D is TRBD1 (5 bases). DNA of the CDR3: TGTGCCAGCAGTGAAAAGGGGTCAGCGAACACTGAAGCTTTCTTT. Protein: CASSEKGSANTEAFF. The whole variable domain, remainder taken from reference TRBV25-1 and TRBJ1-1, is EADIYQTPRYLVIGTGKKITLECSQTMGHDKMYWYQQDPGMELHLIHYSYGVNSTEKGDLSSESTVSRIRTEHFPLTLESARPSHTSQYLCASSEKGSANTEAFFGQGTRLTVV.